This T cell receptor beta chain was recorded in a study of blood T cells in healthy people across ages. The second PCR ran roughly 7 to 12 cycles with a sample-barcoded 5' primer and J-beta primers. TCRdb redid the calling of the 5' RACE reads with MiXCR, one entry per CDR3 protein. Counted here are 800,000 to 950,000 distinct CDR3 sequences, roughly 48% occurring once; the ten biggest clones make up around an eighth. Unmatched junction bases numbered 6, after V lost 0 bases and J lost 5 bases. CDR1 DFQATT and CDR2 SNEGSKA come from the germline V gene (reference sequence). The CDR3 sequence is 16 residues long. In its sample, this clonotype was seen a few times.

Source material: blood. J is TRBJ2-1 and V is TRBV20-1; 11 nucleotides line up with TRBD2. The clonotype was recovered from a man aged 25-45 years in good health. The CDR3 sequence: CSAREGPSGGNNEQFF. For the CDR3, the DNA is TGCAGTGCTAGAGAGGGTCCTAGCGGGGGGAACAATGAGCAGTTCTTC.